A selection of T cell receptor beta chains follows, all from one sample in a study of a mutant IDH1 vaccine in newly diagnosed glioma. Their recognized antigens are unknown. Profiled with immunoSEQ multiplex PCR; TCRdb holds only in-frame clones, not every one. The repertoire holds roughly 42,000 clones, with approximately 85% as singletons. The material was PBMCs, obtained from a glioma patient whose treatment included an IDH1 peptide vaccine. The receptors stem from a man between 40 and 49 years old with glioma. CDR3s include the opening cysteine and the closing phenylalanine or tryptophan. The order of the fields is CDR3 protein, CDR3 DNA, clone size, D gene, V gene, J gene. A D gene is named only where the DNA matches it firmly. A row's size may be missing; if present it is once, few, many or a size class.

CDR3aa: CASSLAPLAGGAGELFF; CDR3nt: TGCGCCAGCAGCTTGGCACCTCTAGCGGGAGGGGCCGGGGAGCTGTTTTTT; abundance: NA; d_gene: TRBD2; v_gene: TRBV5-1; j_gene: TRBJ2-2
CDR3aa: CASGPRTGSNTGELFF; CDR3nt: TGTGCTAGTGGTCCACGGACAGGCTCGAACACCGGGGAGCTGTTTTTT; abundance: NA; d_gene: TRBD1; v_gene: TRBV12-5; j_gene: TRBJ2-2
CDR3aa: CASSGRQGRNTIYF; CDR3nt: TGTGCCAGCAGCGGAAGACAGGGTAGAAACACCATATATTTT; abundance: NA; d_gene: TRBD1; v_gene: TRBV9; j_gene: TRBJ1-3
CDR3aa: CASSYTHKGQRKNTGELFF; CDR3nt: TGTGCCAGCAGCTATACGCATAAGGGGCAGAGAAAAAACACCGGGGAGCTGTTTTTT; abundance: NA; d_gene: NA; v_gene: TRBV21-1; j_gene: TRBJ2-2
CDR3aa: CASRTAGQGFYEQYF; CDR3nt: TGTGCCAGTAGGACCGCGGGACAGGGCTTCTACGAGCAGTACTTC; abundance: NA; d_gene: TRBD1; v_gene: TRBV19; j_gene: TRBJ2-7
CDR3aa: CASSPARDEGEQYF; CDR3nt: TGTGCCAGCAGCCCAGCCAGGGACGAAGGCGAGCAGTACTTC; abundance: NA; d_gene: NA; v_gene: TRBV7-9; j_gene: TRBJ2-7
CDR3aa: CASSMGRGRFSYNSPLHF; CDR3nt: TGTGCCAGCAGCATGGGCAGAGGACGGTTTTCCTATAATTCACCCCTCCACTTT; abundance: NA; d_gene: NA; v_gene: TRBV14; j_gene: TRBJ1-6
CDR3aa: CASSGLGASNTEAFF; CDR3nt: TGTGCCAGCAGTGGACTGGGGGCCTCGAACACTGAAGCTTTCTTT; abundance: NA; d_gene: NA; v_gene: TRBV2; j_gene: TRBJ1-1
CDR3aa: CASSPRPRQPQHF; CDR3nt: TGTGCCAGCAGCCCCAGGCCACGTCAGCCCCAGCATTTT; abundance: NA; d_gene: NA; v_gene: TRBV7-2; j_gene: TRBJ1-5
CDR3aa: CASSEGEGYHNQPQHF; CDR3nt: TGTGCCAGCAGTGAAGGAGAAGGGTACCACAATCAGCCCCAGCATTTT; abundance: once; d_gene: NA; v_gene: TRBV6-1; j_gene: TRBJ1-5
CDR3aa: CASSLAALAGSYEQYF; CDR3nt: TGCGCCAGCAGCTTGGCCGCTCTAGCGGGAAGTTACGAGCAGTACTTC; abundance: NA; d_gene: TRBD2; v_gene: TRBV5-1; j_gene: TRBJ2-7
CDR3aa: CASSQEWAGVTKNIQYF; CDR3nt: TGCGCCAGCAGCCAAGAATGGGCGGGAGTGACCAAAAACATTCAGTACTTC; abundance: once; d_gene: TRBD2; v_gene: TRBV4-3; j_gene: TRBJ2-4
CDR3aa: CASSYSAGGLYEQYF; CDR3nt: TGTGCCAGCAGTTACTCGGCGGGAGGGCTCTACGAGCAGTACTTC; abundance: NA; d_gene: TRBD2; v_gene: TRBV6-5; j_gene: TRBJ2-7
CDR3aa: CASSVAVRAEETQYF; CDR3nt: TGTGCCAGCAGCGTAGCGGTACGGGCAGAAGAGACCCAGTACTTC; abundance: NA; d_gene: NA; v_gene: TRBV9; j_gene: TRBJ2-5
CDR3aa: CATSMQYDGYGYTF; CDR3nt: TGTGCCACCAGCATGCAATACGACGGTTATGGCTACACCTTC; abundance: NA; d_gene: NA; v_gene: TRBV15; j_gene: TRBJ1-2
CDR3aa: CASTRQGSDEQFF; CDR3nt: TGTGCCAGCACAAGACAGGGATCCGATGAGCAGTTCTTC; abundance: NA; d_gene: TRBD1; v_gene: TRBV5-4; j_gene: TRBJ2-1
CDR3aa: CASSFQHSSYEQYF; CDR3nt: TGTGCCAGCAGCTTTCAGCATTCATCCTACGAGCAGTACTTC; abundance: NA; d_gene: NA; v_gene: TRBV5-6; j_gene: TRBJ2-7
CDR3aa: CASRYRDLGTEAFF; CDR3nt: TGTGCCAGCAGGTACCGGGATCTGGGCACTGAAGCTTTCTTT; abundance: NA; d_gene: NA; v_gene: TRBV6-5; j_gene: TRBJ1-1
CDR3aa: CASSRGFVGDDNYGYTF; CDR3nt: TGTGCCAGCAGCCGTGGTTTTGTGGGGGACGATAACTATGGCTACACCTTC; abundance: NA; d_gene: NA; v_gene: TRBV13; j_gene: TRBJ1-2
CDR3aa: CASSQGGLNTEAFF; CDR3nt: TGTGCCAGCAGCCAGGGGGGGTTGAACACTGAAGCTTTCTTT; abundance: NA; d_gene: TRBD1; v_gene: TRBV27; j_gene: TRBJ1-1
CDR3aa: CASSVSQVYEQYF; CDR3nt: TGTGCCAGCAGTGTATCACAAGTCTACGAGCAGTACTTC; abundance: NA; d_gene: NA; v_gene: TRBV2; j_gene: TRBJ2-7
CDR3aa: CASHLSGSGDEQFF; CDR3nt: TGTGCCAGCCATCTTAGCGGGTCCGGCGATGAGCAGTTCTTC; abundance: NA; d_gene: TRBD2; v_gene: TRBV27; j_gene: TRBJ2-1
CDR3aa: CASSEEGFGTEAFF; CDR3nt: TGTGCCAGCAGTGAAGAAGGGTTCGGCACTGAAGCTTTCTTT; abundance: NA; d_gene: NA; v_gene: TRBV2; j_gene: TRBJ1-1
CDR3aa: CASSLSQPGLTLRETQYF; CDR3nt: TGTGCCAGCAGCTTAAGTCAGCCGGGACTAACTTTGCGGGAGACCCAGTACTTC; abundance: NA; d_gene: TRBD2; v_gene: TRBV7-2; j_gene: TRBJ2-5
CDR3aa: CASSSQAGIAYNEQFF; CDR3nt: TGTGCCAGCAGCTCCCAAGCGGGTATAGCCTACAATGAGCAGTTCTTC; abundance: NA; d_gene: NA; v_gene: TRBV7-3; j_gene: TRBJ2-1
CDR3aa: CASSSPSGEQFF; CDR3nt: TGTGCCAGCAGTTCCCCTTCGGGTGAGCAGTTCTTC; abundance: NA; d_gene: NA; v_gene: TRBV27; j_gene: TRBJ2-1
CDR3aa: CASRTRTENTEAFF; CDR3nt: TGTGCCAGCAGAACGCGAACGGAGAACACTGAAGCTTTCTTT; abundance: NA; d_gene: NA; v_gene: TRBV6-1; j_gene: TRBJ1-1
CDR3aa: CASSFQESLGYTF; CDR3nt: TGTGCCAGTAGTTTCCAGGAATCTCTTGGCTACACCTTC; abundance: NA; d_gene: NA; v_gene: TRBV19; j_gene: TRBJ1-2